The 9 T cell receptor beta chains reported below all come from one sample, sequenced in a study of cytomegalovirus exposure and HLA in healthy donors. 60 Vbeta and 13 Jbeta primers were used in PCR. The assay was immunoSEQ multiplex PCR, and TCRdb's table has in-frame clones only and misses some. Of approximately 82,000 clones in the sample, approximately 56% were seen once. Sequenced sample: PBMCs. The receptors derive from a woman between 25 and 40 years old in good health and CMV-seropositive.

This clone was detected once. The chain joins TRBV29-1 to TRBJ1-6; maybe TRBD1 (6 bases). The V and J ends lost 4 bases and 7 bases respectively, with 11 bases between them. The CDR3 runs to 13 residues. Germline CDR1 reads SQVTM; CDR2 reads ANQGSEA. The CDR3 DNA follows: TGCAGCGTTGCGACAGGTGGCAATTCACCCCTCCACTTT. Protein: CSVATGGNSPLHF.

V is TRBV28 and J is TRBJ2-1; 8 bases map to TRBD2. The CDR3 spans 16 residues. Germline V CDR1 and CDR2: MDHEN, SYDVKM. The J segment lost 1 base and the V segment lost 6 bases, leaving 8 bases of the junction unmatched. CDR3 coding DNA: TGTGCCAGCAGCTCCCCCGGGGGGGGGTCCTACAATGAGCAGTTCTTC. This gives the protein CASSSPGGGSYNEQFF.

J is TRBJ1-1 and V is TRBV9; 10 nucleotides line up with TRBD1. The V and J ends lost 3 bases and 7 bases, in that order; junction bases with no gene match: 6. The CDR3 is 14 amino acids. CDR1 is SGDLS and CDR2 is YYNGEE in the germline V gene. CDR3 in amino acids: CASSAGQGFGEAFF. The DNA of the CDR3 is TGTGCCAGCAGCGCGGGACAGGGGTTTGGTGAAGCTTTCTTT.

The chain links TRBV7-2 to TRBJ1-1, with D perhaps matching TRBD1 (5 bases). CDR1 SGHTA and CDR2 FQGNSA come from the germline V gene. The CDR3 loop spans 12 amino acids. V shed 5 bases and J shed 2 bases, with 6 bases lying between them. CDR3 sequence reads: CASSQGNTEAFF. In DNA form, the CDR3 reads TGTGCCAGCAGCCAGGGAAACACTGAAGCTTTCTTT.

This clone was observed a handful of times. The chain employs TRBV7-9 and TRBJ1-2; D unclear. In germline, CDR1 is SEHNR, CDR2 FQNEAQ (reference sequence). This CDR3 spans 13 amino acids. With 1 base removed from V and 3 bases from J, the gap between germline ends came to 6 bases. The CDR3 region has the DNA TGTGCCAGCAGCTTAGAGCCCGACTATGGCTACACCTTC. Residues: CASSLEPDYGYTF.

The chain carries TRBV2 and TRBJ2-1; D not certain. The CDR3 extends over 12 amino acids. Germline CDR1 and CDR2: SNHLY and FYNNEI. The V end lost 4 bases, the J end lost 8 bases, and 9 bases lay between the germline ends. The CDR3 DNA is TGTGCCAGCAGTGTAGTAGCCCATGAGCAGTTCTTC. Translation gives CASSVVAHEQFF.

This chain uses TRBV2 with TRBJ1-5; 8 nucleotides match TRBD1. Germline trimming cut 2 bases from V and 5 bases from J; bases unmatched to any gene: 2. Germline loops: CDR1 SNHLY, CDR2 FYNNEI. The length of the CDR3 is 14 residues. The CDR3 bases are TGTGCCAGCAGTGAACAGGGGGCAGATCAGCCCCAGCATTTT. Amino acids: CASSEQGADQPQHF.

This rearrangement joins TRBV4-3 to TRBJ1-1; D gene uncertain. CDR1 is LGHNA and CDR2 is YSLEER in the germline V gene. V shed 0 bases and J shed 6 bases, with 11 bases lying between them. The CDR3 is 14 residues long. CDR3 nucleotides: TGCGCCAGCAGCCAAGAAGCGCGAAGTCCTGAAGCTTTCTTT. Protein product: CASSQEARSPEAFF.

The V call is TRBV4-1, the J call TRBJ1-1; D is uncertain. CDR1 is MGHRA, CDR2 YSYEKL, per germline. V was pared by 0 bases and J by 4 bases, with 15 bases between. This CDR3 comprises 16 residues. CDR3 sequence (DNA): TGCGCCAGCAGCCAAGAAGGAGGTCGGCAGAGCACTGAAGCTTTCTTT. The encoded protein is CASSQEGGRQSTEAFF.